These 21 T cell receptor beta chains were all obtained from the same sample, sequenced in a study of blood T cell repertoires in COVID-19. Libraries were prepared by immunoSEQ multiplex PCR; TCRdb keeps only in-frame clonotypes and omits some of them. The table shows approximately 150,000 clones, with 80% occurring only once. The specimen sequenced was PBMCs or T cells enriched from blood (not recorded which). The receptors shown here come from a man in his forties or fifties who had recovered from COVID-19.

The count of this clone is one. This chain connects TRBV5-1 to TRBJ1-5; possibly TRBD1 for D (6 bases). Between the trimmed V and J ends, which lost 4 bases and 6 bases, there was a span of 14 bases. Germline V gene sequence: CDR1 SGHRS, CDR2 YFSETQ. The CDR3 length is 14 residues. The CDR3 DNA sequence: TGCGCCAGCAGCCCTGAACAGGACAGTCAGCCCCAGCATTTT. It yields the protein CASSPEQDSQPQHF.

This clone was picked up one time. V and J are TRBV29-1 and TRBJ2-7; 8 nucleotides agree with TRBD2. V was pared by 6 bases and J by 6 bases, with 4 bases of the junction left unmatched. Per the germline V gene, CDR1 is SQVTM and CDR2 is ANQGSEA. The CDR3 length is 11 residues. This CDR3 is CSVPAGGEQYF. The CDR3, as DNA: TGCAGCGTCCCGGCGGGGGGCGAGCAGTACTTC.

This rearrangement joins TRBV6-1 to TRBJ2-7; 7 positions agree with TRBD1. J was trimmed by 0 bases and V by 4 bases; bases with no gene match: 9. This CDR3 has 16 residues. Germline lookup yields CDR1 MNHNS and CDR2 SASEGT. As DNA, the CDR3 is TGTGCCAGCAGTGTAGCTCTGGCAGGGGGCTCCTACGAGCAGTACTTC. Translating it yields CASSVALAGGSYEQYF.

The CDR3 nucleotides are TGTGCCAGCAGTGAGCCCCGAGGCCCGGAGCAGTACGTC. Protein: CASSEPRGPEQYV. V and J are TRBV6-1 and TRBJ2-7; D gene ambiguous. Germline V CDR1 and CDR2: MNHNS, SASEGT. This CDR3 region has 13 residues. Trimming took 3 bases from V and 7 from J, leaving 13 bases between them.

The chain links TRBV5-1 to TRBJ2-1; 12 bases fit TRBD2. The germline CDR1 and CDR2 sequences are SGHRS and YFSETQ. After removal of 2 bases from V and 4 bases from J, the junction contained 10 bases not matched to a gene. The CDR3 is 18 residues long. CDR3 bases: TGCGCCAGCAGCTTTTCATCTAGCGGGGGGGCTCGATACAATGAGCAGTTCTTC. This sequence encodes CASSFSSSGGARYNEQFF.

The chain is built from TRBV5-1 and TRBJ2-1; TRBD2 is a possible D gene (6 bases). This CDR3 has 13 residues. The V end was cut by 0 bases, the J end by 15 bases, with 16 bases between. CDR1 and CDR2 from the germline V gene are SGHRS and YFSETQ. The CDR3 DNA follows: TGCGCCAGCAGCTTGGTTGTTGGGGGGAATCCGTTCTTC. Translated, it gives CASSLVVGGNPFF.

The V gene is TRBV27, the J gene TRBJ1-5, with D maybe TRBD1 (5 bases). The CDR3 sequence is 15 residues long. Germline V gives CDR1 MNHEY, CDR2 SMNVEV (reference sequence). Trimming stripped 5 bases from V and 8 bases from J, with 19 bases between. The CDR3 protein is CASSPYDSVGKPQHF. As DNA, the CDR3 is TGTGCCAGCAGTCCGTATGACAGTGTCGGTAAGCCCCAGCATTTT.

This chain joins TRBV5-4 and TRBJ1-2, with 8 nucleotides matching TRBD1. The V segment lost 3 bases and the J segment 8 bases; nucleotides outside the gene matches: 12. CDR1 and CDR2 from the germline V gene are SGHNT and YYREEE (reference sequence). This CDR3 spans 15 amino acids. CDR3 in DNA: TGTGCCAGCAGCTCACCTGACAGGGGAGCTAAGGGCTACACCTTC. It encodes CASSSPDRGAKGYTF.

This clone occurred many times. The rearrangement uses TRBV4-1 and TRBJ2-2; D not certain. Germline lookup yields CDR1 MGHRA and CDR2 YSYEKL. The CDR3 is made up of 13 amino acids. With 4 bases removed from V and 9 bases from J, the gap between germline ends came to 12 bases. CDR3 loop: CASSPKSGWELFF. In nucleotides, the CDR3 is TGCGCCAGCAGCCCCAAATCCGGTTGGGAGCTGTTTTTT.

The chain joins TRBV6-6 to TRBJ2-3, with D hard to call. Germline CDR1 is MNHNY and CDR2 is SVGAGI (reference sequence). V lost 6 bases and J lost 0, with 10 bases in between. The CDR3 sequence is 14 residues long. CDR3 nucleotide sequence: TGTGCCAGCAGGCCCTCACGGAGCACAGATACGCAGTATTTT. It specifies CASRPSRSTDTQYF.

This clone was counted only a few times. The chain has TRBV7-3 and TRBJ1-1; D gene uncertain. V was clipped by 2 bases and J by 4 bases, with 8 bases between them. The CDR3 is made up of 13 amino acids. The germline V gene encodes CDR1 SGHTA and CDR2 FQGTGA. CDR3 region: CASSLYPGTEAFF. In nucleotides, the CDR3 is TGTGCCAGCAGCTTATACCCAGGCACTGAAGCTTTCTTT.

The CDR3 nucleotides read TGTGCCACCGGGACAGGGGTTAGCAATCAGCCCCAGCATTTT. This sequence encodes CATGTGVSNQPQHF. The chain couples TRBV24-1 to TRBJ1-5; TRBD1 agrees at 10 bases. V dropped 9 bases and J dropped 0; count of bases not matched to a gene: 1. Germline V gene sequence: CDR1 KGHDR, CDR2 SFDVKD. The CDR3 is 14 residues long.

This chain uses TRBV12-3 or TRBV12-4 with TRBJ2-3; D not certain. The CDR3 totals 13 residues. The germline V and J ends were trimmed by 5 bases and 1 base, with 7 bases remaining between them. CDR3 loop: CASSPSGTDTQYF. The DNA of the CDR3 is TGTGCCAGCAGTCCCTCGGGCACAGATACGCAGTATTTT.

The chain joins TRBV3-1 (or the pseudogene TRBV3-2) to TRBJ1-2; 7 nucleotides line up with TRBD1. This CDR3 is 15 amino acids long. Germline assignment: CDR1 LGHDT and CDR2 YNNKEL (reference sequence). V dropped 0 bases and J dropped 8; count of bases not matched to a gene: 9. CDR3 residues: CASSQESGQAGGYTF. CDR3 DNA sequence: TGTGCCAGCAGCCAAGAGTCTGGACAGGCGGGGGGCTACACCTTC.

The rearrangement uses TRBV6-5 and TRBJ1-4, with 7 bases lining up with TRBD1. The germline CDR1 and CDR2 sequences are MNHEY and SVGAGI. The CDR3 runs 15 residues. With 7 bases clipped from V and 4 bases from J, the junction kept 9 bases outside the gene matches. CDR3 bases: TGTGCCAGCATCCTGGGGACAGCGATTAATGAAAAACTGTTTTTT. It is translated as CASILGTAINEKLFF.

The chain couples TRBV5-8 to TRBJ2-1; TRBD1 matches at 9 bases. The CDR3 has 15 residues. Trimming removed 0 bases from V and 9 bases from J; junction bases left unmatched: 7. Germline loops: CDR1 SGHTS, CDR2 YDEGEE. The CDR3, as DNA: TGTGCCAGCAGCTTGGGGGCCCGGACAGGGGCTGAGCAGTTCTTC. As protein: CASSLGARTGAEQFF.

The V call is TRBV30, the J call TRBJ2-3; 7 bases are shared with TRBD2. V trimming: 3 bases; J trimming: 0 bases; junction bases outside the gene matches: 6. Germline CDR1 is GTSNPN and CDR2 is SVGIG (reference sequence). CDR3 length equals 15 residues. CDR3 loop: CAWRLRGSSTDTQYF. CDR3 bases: TGTGCCTGGAGACTGCGGGGGTCTAGCACAGATACGCAGTATTTT.

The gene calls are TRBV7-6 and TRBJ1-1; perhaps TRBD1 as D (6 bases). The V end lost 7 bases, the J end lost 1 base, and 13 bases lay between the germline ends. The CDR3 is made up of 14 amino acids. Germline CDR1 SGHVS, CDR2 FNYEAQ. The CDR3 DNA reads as TGTGCCAGCACCCCAGGACAGCAGAACACTGAAGCTTTCTTT. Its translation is CASTPGQQNTEAFF.

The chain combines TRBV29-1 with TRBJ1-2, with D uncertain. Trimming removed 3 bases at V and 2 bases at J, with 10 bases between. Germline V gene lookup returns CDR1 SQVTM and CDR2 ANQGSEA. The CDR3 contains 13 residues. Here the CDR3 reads CSVEPGFNYGYTF. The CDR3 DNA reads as TGCAGCGTTGAGCCGGGGTTCAACTATGGCTACACCTTC.

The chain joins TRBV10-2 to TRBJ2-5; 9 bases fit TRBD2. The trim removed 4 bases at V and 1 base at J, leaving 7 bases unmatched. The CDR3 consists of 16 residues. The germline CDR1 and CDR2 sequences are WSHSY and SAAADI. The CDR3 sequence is CASSGLAGGVQETQYF. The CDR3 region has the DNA TGCGCCAGCAGTGGACTCGCGGGGGGGGTCCAAGAGACCCAGTACTTC.

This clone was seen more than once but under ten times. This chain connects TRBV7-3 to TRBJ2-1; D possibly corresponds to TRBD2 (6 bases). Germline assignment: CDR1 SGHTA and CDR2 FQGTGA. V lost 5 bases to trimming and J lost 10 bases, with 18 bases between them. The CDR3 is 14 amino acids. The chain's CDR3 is CASSTGGGSVEQFF. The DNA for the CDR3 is TGTGCCAGCAGCACCGGGGGTGGGTCGGTCGAGCAGTTCTTC.